This TCR beta chain was found in a study of shared clonotypes between healthy human individuals. The CDR3 is 13 residues long. The ends were cut back, 0 bases at V and 8 bases at J, with 9 bases in the middle. Germline V CDR1 and CDR2: KGHSH, LQKENI. Naive CD8 cells lacked CD45RO, underwent positive selection for CCR7 and left out terminally differentiated effector memory CD45RA+ cells. Original methodology: Junction-only immunoSEQ sequences carried no quality scores, so filtering differed. Profiled with immunoSEQ multiplex PCR; TCRdb holds only in-frame clones, not every one. Clone size and V and J calls were adopted from that table, with D and trimming inferred from the DNA. The repertoire consists of about 680,000 clones, with 90% to 95% occurring once and the leading ten covering approximately 24%.

Material: naive CD8+ T cells sorted from blood. J is TRBJ2-3 and V is TRBV18, with D possibly being TRBD1 or TRBD2 (5 bases each). This TCR was sampled from a man aged 25-45 years in good health. CDR3 protein: CASSPPGEGTQYF. CDR3 DNA: TGTGCCAGCTCACCACCGGGGGAAGGTACGCAGTATTTT.